This TCR beta chain was documented in a study of metastatic and nonmetastatic thyroid tumors. Whole-study context: Malignant thyroid and benign thyroid patients provided blood and tumor or nodule tissue whose repertoires were compared.

Findings and caveats of the study: In both blood and tumor samples, TCR beta diversity was reported significantly higher for malignant than benign nodules.

The authors' processing: Between-group CDR3 differences, defined by clinicopathological status, yielded a distant-metastasis classifier for papillary thyroid cancer. TCRdb reprocessed the PCR reads using MiXCR. TCRdb, rather than the study authors, made the V and J calls. The table shows about 92,000 clones, with more than 12% occurring only once. The CDR3 loop spans 12 amino acids. In germline, CDR1 is DFQATT, CDR2 SNEGSKA (reference sequence). The ends lost 6 bases at V and 7 bases at J; junction bases unmatched: 2. All patients reached thyroid surgery having received no treatment beforehand. This clone was seen many times. Its specificity is unknown.

This receptor was obtained from a female donor with papillary thyroid cancer or a benign thyroid nodule (not recorded which). Some clones in this sample may be carry-over from other donors' samples. The rearrangement links TRBV20-1 to TRBJ2-1; 11 nucleotides agree with TRBD2. Input material: blood. The CDR3 is CSAVAGGNEQFF. The CDR3 bases are TGCAGTGCCGTAGCGGGGGGGAATGAGCAGTTCTTC.